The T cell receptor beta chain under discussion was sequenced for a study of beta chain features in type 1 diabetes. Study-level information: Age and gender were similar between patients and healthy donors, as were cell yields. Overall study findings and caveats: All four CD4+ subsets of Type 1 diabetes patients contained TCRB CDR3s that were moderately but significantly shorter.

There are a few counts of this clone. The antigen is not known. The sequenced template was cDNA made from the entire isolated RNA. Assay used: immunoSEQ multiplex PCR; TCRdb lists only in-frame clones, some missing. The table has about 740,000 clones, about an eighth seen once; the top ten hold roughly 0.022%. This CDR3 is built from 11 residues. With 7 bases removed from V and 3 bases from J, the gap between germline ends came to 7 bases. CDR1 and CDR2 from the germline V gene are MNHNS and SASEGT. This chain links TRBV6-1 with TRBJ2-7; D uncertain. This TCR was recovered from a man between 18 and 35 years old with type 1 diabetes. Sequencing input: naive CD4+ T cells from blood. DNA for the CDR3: TGTGCCAGCAACGCACTCTACGAGCAGTACTTC. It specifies CASNALYEQYF.